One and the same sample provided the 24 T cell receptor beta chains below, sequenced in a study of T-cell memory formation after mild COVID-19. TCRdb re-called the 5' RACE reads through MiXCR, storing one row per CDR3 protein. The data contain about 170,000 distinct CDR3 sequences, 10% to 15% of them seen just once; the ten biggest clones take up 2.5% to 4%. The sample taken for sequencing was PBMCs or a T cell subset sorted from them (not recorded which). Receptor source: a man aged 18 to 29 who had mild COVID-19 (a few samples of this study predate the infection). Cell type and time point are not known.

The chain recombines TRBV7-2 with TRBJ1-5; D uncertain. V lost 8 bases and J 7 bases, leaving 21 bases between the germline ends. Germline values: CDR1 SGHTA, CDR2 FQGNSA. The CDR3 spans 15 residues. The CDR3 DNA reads TGTGCCAGCGCCGTACGGGGTGGACTAGGGCAGCCCCAGCATTTT. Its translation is CASAVRGGLGQPQHF.

The CDR3 loop is CASSLETAGTQYF. The DNA for the CDR3 is TGTGCCAGCAGCTTGGAGACAGCGGGGACCCAGTACTTC. The chain is built from TRBV7-3 and TRBJ2-5, with D perhaps TRBD2 (6 bases). This CDR3 region has 13 residues. Germline V gene lookup returns CDR1 SGHTA and CDR2 FQGTGA. V lost 3 bases to trimming and J lost 7 bases, with 12 bases between them.

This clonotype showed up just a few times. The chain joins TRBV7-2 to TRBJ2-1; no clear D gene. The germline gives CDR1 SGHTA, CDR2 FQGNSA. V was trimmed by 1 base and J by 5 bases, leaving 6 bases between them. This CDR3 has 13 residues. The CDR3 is CASSLGMHNEQFF. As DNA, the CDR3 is TGTGCCAGCAGCTTAGGGATGCACAATGAGCAGTTCTTC.

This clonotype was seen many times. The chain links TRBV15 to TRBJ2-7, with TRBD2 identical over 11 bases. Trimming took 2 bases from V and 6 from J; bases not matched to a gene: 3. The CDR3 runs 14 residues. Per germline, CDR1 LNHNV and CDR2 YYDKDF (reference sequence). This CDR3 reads CATSRLAGGREQYF. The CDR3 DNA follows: TGTGCCACCAGCAGATTAGCGGGGGGGCGCGAGCAGTACTTC.

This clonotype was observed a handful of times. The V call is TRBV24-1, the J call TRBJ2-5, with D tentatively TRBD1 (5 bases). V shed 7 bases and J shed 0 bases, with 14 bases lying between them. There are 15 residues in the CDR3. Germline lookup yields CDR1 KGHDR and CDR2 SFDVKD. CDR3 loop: CATSEGSGNQETQYF. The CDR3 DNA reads TGTGCCACCAGCGAAGGGTCAGGGAACCAAGAGACCCAGTACTTC.

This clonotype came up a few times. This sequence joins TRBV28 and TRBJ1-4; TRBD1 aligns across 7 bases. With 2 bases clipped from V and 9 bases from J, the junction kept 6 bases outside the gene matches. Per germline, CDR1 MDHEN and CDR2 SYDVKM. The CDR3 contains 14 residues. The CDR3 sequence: CASSLRSGGKKLFF. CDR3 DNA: TGTGCCAGCAGTTTAAGGTCAGGGGGAAAAAAACTGTTTTTT. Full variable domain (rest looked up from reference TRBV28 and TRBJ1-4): DVKVTQSSRYLVKRTGEKVFLECVQDMDHENMFWYRQDPGLGLRLIYFSYDVKMKEKGDIPEGYSVSREKKERFSLILESASTNQTSMYLCASSLRSGGKKLFFGSGTQLSVL.

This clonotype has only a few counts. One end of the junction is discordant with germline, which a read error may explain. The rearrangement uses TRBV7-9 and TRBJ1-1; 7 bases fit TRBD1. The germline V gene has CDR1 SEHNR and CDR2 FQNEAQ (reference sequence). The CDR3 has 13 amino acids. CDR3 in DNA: TGTGCCAGCAGCTTAAACACAGGGGCTTCACTATCCTTT. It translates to CASSLNTGASLSF.

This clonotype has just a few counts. The CDR3 loop reads CASSFFVGRTEAFF. As DNA, the CDR3 is TGTGCCAGCAGTTTCTTCGTAGGCCGCACTGAAGCTTTCTTT. The rearrangement links TRBV6-5 to TRBJ1-1; no definite D call. The V gene's germline CDR1 is MNHEY and CDR2 SVGAGI. The CDR3 is 14 residues long. The V and J ends lost 4 bases and 4 bases respectively, with 13 bases between them.

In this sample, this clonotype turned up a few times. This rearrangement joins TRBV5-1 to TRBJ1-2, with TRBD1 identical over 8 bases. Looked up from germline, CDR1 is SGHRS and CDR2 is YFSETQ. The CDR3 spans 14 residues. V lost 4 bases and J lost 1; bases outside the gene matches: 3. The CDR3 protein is CASSGGQVNYGYTF. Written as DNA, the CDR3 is TGCGCCAGCAGCGGGGGACAGGTTAACTATGGCTACACCTTC.

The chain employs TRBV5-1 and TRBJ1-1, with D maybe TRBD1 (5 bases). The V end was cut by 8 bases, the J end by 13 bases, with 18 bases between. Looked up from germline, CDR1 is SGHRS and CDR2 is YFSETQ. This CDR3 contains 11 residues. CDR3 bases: TGCGCCAGTGGAGGCCCTCGGGGGGATTTCTTT. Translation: CASGGPRGDFF.

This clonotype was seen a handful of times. CDR3 in amino acids: CASSLNGAGEQYF. The CDR3 DNA sequence: TGTGCCAGCAGCTTAAACGGGGCTGGCGAGCAGTACTTC. The chain recombines TRBV11-2 with TRBJ2-7; D assignment may be TRBD1 or TRBD2 (5 bases each). Deletions cut 2 bases from V and 6 bases from J, with 11 bases between. The V gene's germline CDR1 is SGHAT and CDR2 FQNNGV. This CDR3 comprises 13 residues.

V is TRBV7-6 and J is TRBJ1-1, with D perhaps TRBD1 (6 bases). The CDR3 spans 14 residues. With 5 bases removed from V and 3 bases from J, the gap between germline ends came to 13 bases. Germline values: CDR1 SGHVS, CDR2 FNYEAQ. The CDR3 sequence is CASSPQAGDTEAFF. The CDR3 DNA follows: TGTGCCAGCAGCCCCCAGGCAGGGGACACTGAAGCTTTCTTT.

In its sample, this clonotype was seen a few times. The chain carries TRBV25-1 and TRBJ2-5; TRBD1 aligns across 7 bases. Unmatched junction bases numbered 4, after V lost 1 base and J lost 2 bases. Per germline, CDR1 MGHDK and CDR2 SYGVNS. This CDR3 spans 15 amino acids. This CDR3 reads CASSELGGRQETQYF. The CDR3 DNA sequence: TGTGCCAGCAGTGAATTAGGGGGCCGTCAAGAGACCCAGTACTTC.

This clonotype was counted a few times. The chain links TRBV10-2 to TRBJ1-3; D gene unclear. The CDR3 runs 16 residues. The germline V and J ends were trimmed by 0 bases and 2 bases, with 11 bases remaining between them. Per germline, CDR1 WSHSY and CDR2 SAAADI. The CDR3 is CASSESRVAAGNTIYF. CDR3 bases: TGCGCCAGCAGTGAGTCGAGGGTAGCGGCTGGAAACACCATATATTTT.

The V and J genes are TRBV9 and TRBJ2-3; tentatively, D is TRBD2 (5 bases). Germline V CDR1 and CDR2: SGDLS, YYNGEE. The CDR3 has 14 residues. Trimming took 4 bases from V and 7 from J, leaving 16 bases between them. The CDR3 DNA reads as TGTGCCAGCAGCCGCGGGTTTGGGGAAAATACGCAGTATTTT. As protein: CASSRGFGENTQYF.

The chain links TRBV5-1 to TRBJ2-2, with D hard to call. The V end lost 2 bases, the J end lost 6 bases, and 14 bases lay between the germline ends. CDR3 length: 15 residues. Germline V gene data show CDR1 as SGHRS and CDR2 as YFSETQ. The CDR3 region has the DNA TGCGCCAGCAGCTTTGGGGAAAACCCCCCCGGGGAGCTGTTTTTT. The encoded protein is CASSFGENPPGELFF.

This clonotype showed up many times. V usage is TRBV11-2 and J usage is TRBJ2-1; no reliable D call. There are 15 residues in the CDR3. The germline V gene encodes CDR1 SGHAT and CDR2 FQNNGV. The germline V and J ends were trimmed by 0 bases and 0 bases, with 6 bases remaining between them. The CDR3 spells CASSLDPSSYNEQFF. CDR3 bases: TGTGCCAGCAGCTTAGACCCGAGCTCCTACAATGAGCAGTTCTTC.

CDR3 nucleotide sequence: TGTGCCAGCAGTTACCAAGCGGGTCCCACGGGCCTTAATGAGCAGTTCTTC. Its translation is CASSYQAGPTGLNEQFF. V and J are TRBV6-6 and TRBJ2-1; a weak D match, TRBD2 (6 bases). Germline V lookup: CDR1 MNHNY, CDR2 SVGAGI (reference sequence). The germline V and J ends were trimmed by 2 bases and 7 bases, with 21 bases remaining between them. The CDR3 totals 17 residues.

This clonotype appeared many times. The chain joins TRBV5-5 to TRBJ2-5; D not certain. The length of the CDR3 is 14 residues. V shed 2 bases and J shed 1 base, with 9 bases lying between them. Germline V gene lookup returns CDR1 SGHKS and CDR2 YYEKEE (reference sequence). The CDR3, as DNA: TGTGCCAGCAGCTTTCGTGGGTCCCAAGAGACCCAGTACTTC. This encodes CASSFRGSQETQYF. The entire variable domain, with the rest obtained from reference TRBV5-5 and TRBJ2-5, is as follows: DAGVTQSPTHLIKTRGQQVTLRCSPISGHKSVSWYQQVLGQGPQFIFQYYEKEERGRGNFPDRFSARQFPNYSSELNVNALLLGDSALYLCASSFRGSQETQYFGPGTRLLVL.

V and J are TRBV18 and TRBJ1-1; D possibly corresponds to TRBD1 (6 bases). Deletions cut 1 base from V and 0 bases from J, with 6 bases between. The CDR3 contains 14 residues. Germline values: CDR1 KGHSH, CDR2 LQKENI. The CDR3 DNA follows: TGTGCCAGCTCACCACGACAGGTGAACACTGAAGCTTTCTTT. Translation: CASSPRQVNTEAFF.

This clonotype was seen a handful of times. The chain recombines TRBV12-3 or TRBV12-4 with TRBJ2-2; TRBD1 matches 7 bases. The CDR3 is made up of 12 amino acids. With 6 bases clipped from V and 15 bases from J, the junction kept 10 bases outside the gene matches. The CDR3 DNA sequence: TGTGCCAGCAGGGAGACCGGGACAGAGTTGTTTTTT. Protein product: CASRETGTELFF.

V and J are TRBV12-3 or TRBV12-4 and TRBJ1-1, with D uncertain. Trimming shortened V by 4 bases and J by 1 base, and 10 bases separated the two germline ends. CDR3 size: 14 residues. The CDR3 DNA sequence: TGTGCCAGCAGTTCGAGCCCAGAGAACACTGAAGCTTTCTTT. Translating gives CASSSSPENTEAFF.

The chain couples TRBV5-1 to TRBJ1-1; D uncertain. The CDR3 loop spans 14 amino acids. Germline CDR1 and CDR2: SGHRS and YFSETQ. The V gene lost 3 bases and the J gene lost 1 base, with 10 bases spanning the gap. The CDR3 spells CASSYQSGNTEAFF. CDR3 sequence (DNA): TGCGCCAGCAGCTATCAGTCGGGGAACACTGAAGCTTTCTTT.

In nucleotides, the CDR3 is TGTGCCAGTAGCCGGACAGGGGCAGGGAATTCACCCCTCCACTTT. This gives the protein CASSRTGAGNSPLHF. The chain combines TRBV19 with TRBJ1-6; 9 bases are a match to TRBD1. The CDR3 extends over 15 amino acids. Trimming at V came to 6 bases and at J to 7 bases, leaving 7 bases not matched to a gene. Germline V gives CDR1 LNHDA, CDR2 SQIVND (reference sequence).